These 22 T cell receptor beta chains were all obtained from the same sample, sequenced in a study of cytomegalovirus exposure and HLA in healthy donors. 60 Vbeta and 13 Jbeta primers were used in PCR. Generated by immunoSEQ multiplex PCR, the TCRdb table keeps only in-frame clones and is missing some. The sample lists some 90,000 clones; roughly 81% were seen once. The sample comprised PBMCs. The receptors shown here come from a man aged 40-49 years in good health and CMV-seronegative.

The genes are TRBV6-5 and TRBJ2-3, with a possible D match to TRBD2 (6 bases). The CDR3 totals 15 residues. Germline CDR1 is MNHEY and CDR2 is SVGAGI. With 7 bases removed from V and 2 bases from J, the gap between germline ends came to 16 bases. The CDR3 DNA sequence: TGTGCCAGCACCCTAAGCGGGTCTATCACAGATACGCAGTATTTT. It specifies CASTLSGSITDTQYF.

V usage is TRBV7-6 and J usage is TRBJ2-5, with D possibly matching TRBD1 (6 bases). The CDR3 runs 14 residues. Germline V gene sequence: CDR1 SGHVS, CDR2 FNYEAQ. With 3 bases removed from V and 5 bases from J, the gap between germline ends came to 13 bases. The CDR3 nucleotides read TGTGCCAGCAGCTTCGGGGACATTCGGGAGACCCAGTACTTC. It is translated as CASSFGDIRETQYF.

The chain carries TRBV4-1 and TRBJ1-4, with TRBD1 identical over 8 bases. Germline lookup yields CDR1 MGHRA and CDR2 YSYEKL. This CDR3 has 18 amino acids. V lost 1 base to trimming and J lost 8 bases; unmatched junction nucleotides: 15. CDR3 bases: TGCGCCAGCAGCCAAGCCGGGACAGGATTCGTCGAGGGCGAAAAACTGTTTTTT. Translating gives CASSQAGTGFVEGEKLFF.

The rearrangement uses TRBV7-9 and TRBJ1-2; D is possibly TRBD1 (5 bases). With 2 bases removed from V and 8 bases from J, the gap between germline ends came to 18 bases. CDR3 size: 15 residues. Germline assignment: CDR1 SEHNR and CDR2 FQNEAQ (reference sequence). The CDR3 loop reads CASSLPQGGSEGYTF. As DNA, the CDR3 is TGTGCCAGCAGCTTACCGCAGGGAGGGAGTGAGGGCTACACCTTC.

V usage is TRBV2 and J usage is TRBJ1-2; 7 nucleotides line up with TRBD1. CDR1 SNHLY and CDR2 FYNNEI come from the germline V gene. V was clipped by 3 bases and J by 4 bases; unmatched bases: 8. This CDR3 has 15 amino acids. CDR3 DNA sequence: TGTGCCAGCAGTGACCCACCGGACAGGCCCTATGGCTACACCTTC. This translates into CASSDPPDRPYGYTF.

This chain links TRBV27 with TRBJ2-6, with D maybe TRBD2 (6 bases). V lost 5 bases and J 1 base, leaving 12 bases between the germline ends. This CDR3 spans 16 amino acids. The germline CDR1 and CDR2 sequences are MNHEY and SMNVEV (reference sequence). CDR3 sequence reads: CASSPMGLSGANVLTF. The CDR3 DNA is TGTGCCAGCAGTCCGATGGGACTTTCTGGGGCCAACGTCCTGACTTTC.

CDR3 residues: CATSSGLAGGVYNEQFF. CDR3 in DNA: TGTGCCACCTCATCCGGTCTAGCGGGGGGGGTCTACAATGAGCAGTTCTTC. The chain combines TRBV7-8 with TRBJ2-1, with 12 bases that match TRBD2. Germline trimming cut 10 bases from V and 3 bases from J; bases unmatched to any gene: 13. The germline V gene encodes CDR1 SGHVS and CDR2 FQNEAQ. This CDR3 is 17 amino acids long.

This clone was picked up a small number of times. The rearrangement uses TRBV4-3 and TRBJ1-4, with 8 bases that match TRBD1. V was pared by 4 bases and J by 8 bases, with 9 bases of the junction left unmatched. Per germline, CDR1 LGHNA and CDR2 YSLEER. This CDR3 has 15 residues. CDR3: CASSRTGNQFEKLFF. In DNA form, the CDR3 reads TGCGCCAGCAGCCGGACAGGGAATCAGTTCGAAAAACTGTTTTTT.

This clone was counted between two and nine times. The V call is TRBV6-5, the J call TRBJ2-5, with a weak D call TRBD1 (5 bases). The CDR3 contains 16 residues. Trimming took off 0 bases at V and 3 bases at J, with 14 bases between the two ends. Germline V CDR1 and CDR2: MNHEY, SVGAGI. CDR3 nucleotides: TGTGCCAGCAGTTACTCGATTCCCGCCAGGGAAGAGACCCAGTACTTC. Translating it yields CASSYSIPAREETQYF.

V gene TRBV7-8 combines with J gene TRBJ2-2; tentative D call: TRBD1 (6 bases). Trimming left V 6 bases short and J 5 bases short, with 10 bases between. CDR1 and CDR2 (germline): SGHVS, FQNEAQ. The CDR3 has 13 amino acids. In DNA, the CDR3 is TGTGCCAGCAGGCTCAGGGGTACCGGGGAGCTGTTTTTT. Translation gives CASRLRGTGELFF.

This chain links TRBV6-5 with TRBJ2-2; D call uncertain. The CDR3 is 14 amino acids. The V end lost 8 bases, the J end lost 0 bases, and 10 bases lay between the germline ends. CDR1 is MNHEY and CDR2 is SVGAGI in the germline V gene. The CDR3 protein is CASLWAANTGELFF. CDR3 coding DNA: TGTGCCAGCTTGTGGGCCGCGAACACCGGGGAGCTGTTTTTT.

The sample holds one count of this clone. J is TRBJ1-2 and V is TRBV25-1; TRBD1 agrees at 11 bases. V dropped 4 bases and J dropped 5; count of bases not matched to a gene: 12. Germline CDR1 reads MGHDK; CDR2 reads SYGVNS. The length of the CDR3 is 17 residues. This CDR3 reads CASSASPGQGELYGYTF. The DNA of the CDR3 is TGTGCCAGCAGTGCGTCCCCGGGACAGGGGGAGCTGTATGGCTACACCTTC.

This chain uses TRBV19 with TRBJ2-6, with 9 positions matching TRBD1. The CDR3 consists of 17 residues. Germline-derived CDR1 and CDR2 are LNHDA and SQIVND (reference sequence). The junction had 6 bases not matched to a gene; V was cut back by 6 bases and J by 0 bases. The CDR3: CASRGTGPNSGANVLTF. The CDR3 region has the DNA TGTGCCAGTAGGGGGACAGGGCCCAACTCTGGGGCCAACGTCCTGACTTTC. Based on the CDR3 plus reference TRBV19 and TRBJ2-6, the full variable domain is DGGITQSPKYLFRKEGQNVTLSCEQNLNHDAMYWYRQDPGQGLRLIYYSQIVNDFQKGDIAEGYSVSREKKESFPLTVTSAQKNPTAFYLCASRGTGPNSGANVLTFGAGSRLTVL.

As to this clone: Other nucleotide sequences in the sample specify the same CDR3. The genes are TRBV15 and TRBJ1-4; D is perhaps TRBD1 (5 bases). Germline V gene sequence: CDR1 LNHNV, CDR2 YYDKDF (reference sequence). CDR3 length equals 18 residues. With 0 bases removed from V and 4 bases from J, the gap between germline ends came to 18 bases. CDR3 DNA: TGTGCCACCAGCAGAGATCAGGGTGCGGGGCCCCATAATGAAAAACTGTTTTTT. This gives the protein CATSRDQGAGPHNEKLFF. Full variable domain (outside the CDR3, taken from reference TRBV15 and TRBJ1-4): DAMVIQNPRYQVTQFGKPVTLSCSQTLNHNVMYWYQQKSSQAPKLLFHYYDKDFNNEADTPDNFQSRRPNTSFCFLDIRSPGLGDTAMYLCATSRDQGAGPHNEKLFFGSGTQLSVL.

This chain connects TRBV4-1 to TRBJ1-2; no reliable D call. Germline assignment: CDR1 MGHRA and CDR2 YSYEKL. Trimming removed 0 bases from V and 8 bases from J, with 16 bases in between. The CDR3 consists of 15 residues. The CDR3 loop reads CASSQDPGVNGGYTF. For the CDR3, the DNA is TGCGCCAGCAGCCAAGACCCCGGGGTTAACGGGGGCTACACCTTC.

The sample holds a few counts of this clone. The V call is TRBV5-8, the J call TRBJ2-3; TRBD2 aligns across 7 bases. The length of the CDR3 is 17 residues. V shed 2 bases, J shed 0 bases, and the junction held 9 bases outside the gene matches. Germline values: CDR1 SGHTS, CDR2 YDEGEE. This CDR3 is CASSLGAAGDSTDTQYF. In DNA form, the CDR3 reads TGTGCCAGCAGCTTAGGCGCGGCGGGGGACAGCACAGATACGCAGTATTTT. Complete variable domain (other parts from reference TRBV5-8 and TRBJ2-3): EAGVTQSPTHLIKTRGQQATLRCSPISGHTSVYWYQQALGLGLQFLLWYDEGEERNRGNFPPRFSGRQFPNYSSELNVNALELEDSALYLCASSLGAAGDSTDTQYFGPGTRLTVL.

This clone was recorded only once. The J gene is TRBJ2-1, the V gene TRBV28, with 9 bases that match TRBD2. The CDR3 runs to 15 residues. Per germline, CDR1 MDHEN and CDR2 SYDVKM. V lost 1 base to trimming and J lost 8 bases; unmatched junction nucleotides: 6. CDR3 DNA sequence: TGTGCCAGCAGTTTATCTAGCGGGGTATTTCATGAGCAGTTCTTC. Amino acids: CASSLSSGVFHEQFF.

The chain links TRBV4-1 to TRBJ1-5, with TRBD1 as a possible D gene (6 bases). The ends were cut back, 3 bases at V and 7 bases at J, with 16 bases in the middle. CDR1 MGHRA and CDR2 YSYEKL come from the germline V gene. The CDR3 spans 15 residues. The CDR3 sequence: CASSHREGGLQPQHF. Written as DNA, the CDR3 is TGCGCCAGCAGCCATAGGGAGGGGGGTCTACAGCCCCAGCATTTT.

This clone was detected only a few times. This CDR3 is CASSSLGSLSGYTF. Here the CDR3 DNA reads TGTGCCAGCTCCTCCCTGGGCAGCCTGAGTGGCTACACCTTC. This chain connects TRBV9 to TRBJ1-2; D call uncertain. From germline, CDR1 is SGDLS and CDR2 YYNGEE. This CDR3 spans 14 amino acids. V was trimmed by 7 bases and J by 7 bases, leaving 20 bases between them.

The V and J genes are TRBV18 and TRBJ2-7; 11 positions match TRBD2. The junction had 10 bases not matched to a gene; V was cut back by 5 bases and J by 7 bases. The CDR3 loop spans 15 amino acids. Germline loops: CDR1 KGHSH, CDR2 LQKENI. In DNA, the CDR3 is TGTGCCAGCTCATTTCTAGCGGGGGGCAACTCAGAGCAGTACTTC. It encodes CASSFLAGGNSEQYF.

The V gene is TRBV5-4, the J gene TRBJ2-3; D gene uncertain. CDR3 length equals 13 residues. V was cut by 4 bases and J by 0 bases, with 6 bases left in between. CDR1 and CDR2 (germline): SGHNT, YYREEE (reference sequence). This chain's CDR3 is CASSTTSTDTQYF. CDR3 sequence (DNA): TGTGCCAGCAGCACTACTAGCACAGATACGCAGTATTTT.

V is TRBV7-2 and J is TRBJ1-5, with D possibly TRBD1 on 5 matching bases. Trimming removed 0 bases from V and 9 bases from J, with 15 bases in between. Per the germline V gene, CDR1 is SGHTA and CDR2 is FQGNSA. The CDR3 is 15 residues long. Written as DNA, the CDR3 is TGTGCCAGCAGCTTAGCCCCTTTGGGGGGGAGGCCCCAGCATTTT. Its translation is CASSLAPLGGRPQHF.